The 20 T cell receptor beta chains below all came from one sample that was sequenced in a study of blood T cell repertoires in COVID-19. Method: immunoSEQ multiplex PCR; TCRdb's copy keeps in-frame clones and lacks some. There are 150,000 or so clones in the sample; just under 85% occur only once, and approximately 21% lies in the top ten. The sequencing sample was made of peripheral blood. The receptors shown here come from an elderly woman with acute or convalescent COVID-19.

The V gene is TRBV19, the J gene TRBJ2-7; TRBD2 aligns across 7 bases. The CDR3 loop spans 15 amino acids. Germline V gene sequence: CDR1 LNHDA, CDR2 SQIVND (reference sequence). V dropped 5 bases and J dropped 2; count of bases not matched to a gene: 9. The CDR3 DNA sequence: TGTGCCAGTAGTTACCGGTTAGCGGGCGCCTACGAGCAGTACTTC. Its translation is CASSYRLAGAYEQYF.

V is TRBV2 and J is TRBJ1-4; 7 positions match TRBD1. Trimming removed 5 bases from V and 5 bases from J; junction bases left unmatched: 8. Looked up from germline, CDR1 is SNHLY and CDR2 is FYNNEI. This CDR3 is 15 amino acids long. This chain's CDR3 is CASSRTGNINEKLFF. The CDR3, as DNA: TGTGCCAGCAGTCGGACAGGCAATATCAATGAAAAACTGTTTTTT.

This sequence joins TRBV5-1 and TRBJ2-2; tentatively, D is TRBD1 (5 bases). CDR3 size: 16 residues. Trimming left V 2 bases short and J 1 base short, with 12 bases between. The V gene's germline CDR1 is SGHRS and CDR2 YFSETQ. This chain's CDR3 is CASSFSGRENTGELFF. The DNA of the CDR3 is TGCGCCAGCAGCTTTTCTGGCAGGGAGAACACCGGGGAGCTGTTTTTT. The entire variable domain, with the rest obtained from reference TRBV5-1 and TRBJ2-2, is as follows: KAGVTQTPRYLIKTRGQQVTLSCSPISGHRSVSWYQQTPGQGLQFLFEYFSETQRNKGNFPGRFSGRQFSNSRSEMNVSTLELGDSALYLCASSFSGRENTGELFFGEGSRLTVL.

The chain recombines TRBV6-5 with TRBJ1-2, with 7 positions matching TRBD1. Germline CDR1 MNHEY, CDR2 SVGAGI. After removal of 6 bases from V and 8 bases from J, the junction contained 6 bases not matched to a gene. The CDR3 length is 12 residues. The CDR3 DNA follows: TGTGCCAGCAGACGACAGGGTGGAGGCTACACCTTC. Encoded protein: CASRRQGGGYTF.

The CDR3 nucleotides read TGTGCCAGCAGCGCGGCCGGCGGGGGTTACGAGCAGTACTTC. Protein: CASSAAGGGYEQYF. This rearrangement joins TRBV7-2 to TRBJ2-7; TRBD2 aligns across 7 bases. The CDR3 has 14 amino acids. Germline assignment: CDR1 SGHTA and CDR2 FQGNSA. After removal of 5 bases from V and 4 bases from J, the junction contained 8 bases not matched to a gene. The entire variable domain, with the rest obtained from reference TRBV7-2 and TRBJ2-7, is as follows: GAGVSQSPSNKVTEKGKDVELRCDPISGHTALYWYRQSLGQGLEFLIYFQGNSAPDKSGLPSDRFSAERTGGSVSTLTIQRTQQEDSAVYLCASSAAGGGYEQYFGPGTRLTVT.

CDR3 coding DNA: TGTGCCAGCAGAGGGGGCAGGGGGCGAGGTAATGGCTACACCTTC. This sequence encodes CASRGGRGRGNGYTF. The chain recombines TRBV2 with TRBJ1-2, with 8 bases that match TRBD1. This CDR3 is built from 15 residues. The ends lost 6 bases at V and 6 bases at J; junction bases unmatched: 12. CDR1 is SNHLY and CDR2 is FYNNEI in the germline V gene.

This clone has a handful of counts. The chain recombines TRBV7-8 with TRBJ1-4; D uncertain. The CDR3 sequence is 13 residues long. Looked up from germline, CDR1 is SGHVS and CDR2 is FQNEAQ. V lost 6 bases and J 5 bases, leaving 10 bases between the germline ends. CDR3: CASSFLTNEKLFF. The CDR3 DNA reads TGTGCCAGCAGTTTTCTTACAAATGAAAAACTGTTTTTT.

The CDR3, as DNA: TGCAGTGCTAGTCCTTTCCGGGGGGAGGAGCAGTACTTC. Protein: CSASPFRGEEQYF. The V and J genes are TRBV20-1 and TRBJ2-7; the match to TRBD2 covers 7 bases. V lost 3 bases and J lost 7; bases outside the gene matches: 9. The CDR3 sequence is 13 residues long. Germline CDR1 and CDR2: DFQATT and SNEGSKA (reference sequence).

This clone was counted between two and nine times. The chain has TRBV7-2 and TRBJ1-6, with 7 positions matching TRBD1. The CDR3 runs to 13 residues. CDR1 and CDR2 (germline): SGHTA, FQGNSA. The junction had 4 bases not matched to a gene; V was cut back by 8 bases and J by 6 bases. The CDR3 loop reads CASRQGGNSPLHF. CDR3 coding DNA: TGTGCCAGCCGGCAGGGGGGTAATTCACCCCTCCACTTT.

The V gene is TRBV5-5, the J gene TRBJ2-7, with D possibly being TRBD1 (6 bases). The CDR3 runs 15 residues. Germline CDR1 SGHKS, CDR2 YYEKEE (reference sequence). V was pared by 2 bases and J by 2 bases, with 14 bases between. The CDR3 DNA follows: TGTGCCAGCAGCTTTCCGGCAGGGACAACCTACGAGCAGTACTTC. Its translation is CASSFPAGTTYEQYF.

Concerning this clone: Additional DNA sequences in this sample encode the identical CDR3. The chain employs TRBV24-1 and TRBJ2-1, with D perhaps TRBD2 (6 bases). This CDR3 has 15 residues. The ends were cut back, 3 bases at V and 0 bases at J, with 8 bases in the middle. In germline, CDR1 is KGHDR, CDR2 SFDVKD. In nucleotides, the CDR3 is TGTGCCACCAGTGATCCCGGGAGCTCCTACAATGAGCAGTTCTTC. Translation: CATSDPGSSYNEQFF.

V usage is TRBV6-1 and J usage is TRBJ1-1, with D unclear. Germline V gene sequence: CDR1 MNHNS, CDR2 SASEGT. This CDR3 has 14 residues. Trimming took 2 bases from V and 0 from J, leaving 7 bases between them. The CDR3 region has the DNA TGTGCCAGCAGTGAAACACCGATGAACACTGAAGCTTTCTTT. Amino acid sequence: CASSETPMNTEAFF.

The gene calls are TRBV27 and TRBJ1-2, with D hard to call. Germline assignment: CDR1 MNHEY and CDR2 SMNVEV (reference sequence). V was trimmed by 5 bases and J by 6 bases, leaving 16 bases between them. The CDR3 runs 14 residues. This CDR3 is CASSPQRSRDGYTF. As DNA, the CDR3 is TGTGCCAGCAGTCCCCAGAGGTCCCGGGATGGCTACACCTTC.

The chain couples TRBV4-3 to TRBJ1-4; TRBD1 is a possible D gene (6 bases). Germline assignment: CDR1 LGHNA and CDR2 YSLEER. This CDR3 spans 14 amino acids. V gave up 4 bases and J gave up 7 bases, with 13 bases separating them. CDR3 in amino acids: CASSRTGFGEKLFF. The CDR3 region has the DNA TGCGCCAGCAGCCGAACAGGGTTTGGTGAAAAACTGTTTTTT.

The chain is built from TRBV6-1 and TRBJ2-3, with 9 bases matching TRBD2. V shed 4 bases and J 2 bases; nucleotides not matched to a gene: 7. The CDR3 is 16 amino acids. Germline V lookup: CDR1 MNHNS, CDR2 SASEGT. CDR3 in DNA: TGTGCCAGCAGTGTCCCTTTAGCGGGAGCCACAGATACGCAGTATTTT. Translating it yields CASSVPLAGATDTQYF.

The chain recombines TRBV5-5 with TRBJ1-1, with TRBD1 as a possible D gene (5 bases). This CDR3 region has 15 residues. Germline assignment: CDR1 SGHKS and CDR2 YYEKEE (reference sequence). The V and J ends lost 0 bases and 1 base respectively, with 10 bases between them. The CDR3 nucleotides are TGTGCCAGCAGCTTGGCTCCAGGGAAGAACACTGAAGCTTTCTTT. As protein: CASSLAPGKNTEAFF.

In its sample, this clone was seen a few times. The chain has TRBV5-6 and TRBJ2-2, with TRBD2 matching over 7 bases. J was trimmed by 4 bases and V by 4 bases; bases with no gene match: 10. The CDR3 has 16 amino acids. CDR1 is SGHDT and CDR2 is YYEEEE in the germline V gene. The CDR3 is CASSPEWGGTTGELFF. CDR3 bases: TGTGCCAGCAGCCCGGAGTGGGGAGGGACCACCGGGGAGCTGTTTTTT.

The V gene is TRBV5-1, the J gene TRBJ2-7, with TRBD2 matching 13 bases. Germline CDR1 reads SGHRS; CDR2 reads YFSETQ. This CDR3 comprises 14 residues. V was pared by 5 bases and J by 3 bases, with 2 bases of the junction left unmatched. The CDR3 here is CASRGLAGLYEQYF. The CDR3 DNA follows: TGCGCCAGCAGGGGACTAGCGGGACTCTACGAGCAGTACTTC.

Only a few counts were recorded for this clone. The chain recombines TRBV5-1 with TRBJ2-3; 10 bases map to TRBD1. The CDR3 has 15 amino acids. V lost 5 bases to trimming and J lost 4 bases; unmatched junction nucleotides: 7. Looked up from germline, CDR1 is SGHRS and CDR2 is YFSETQ. The CDR3 DNA reads TGCGCCAGCAGACTGACAGGGGGCGCGTCAGATACGCAGTATTTT. Amino acids: CASRLTGGASDTQYF.

The V gene is TRBV27, the J gene TRBJ2-7; D not certain. CDR1 MNHEY and CDR2 SMNVEV come from the germline V gene (reference sequence). The CDR3 is 12 residues long. V was pared by 0 bases and J by 13 bases, with 13 bases between. The CDR3 sequence: CASSLSWAPGYF. DNA for the CDR3: TGTGCCAGCAGTTTATCGTGGGCACCAGGCTACTTC.